This T cell receptor beta chain was documented in a study of a mutant IDH1 vaccine in newly diagnosed glioma (dated by TCRdb to about 2021). About the full investigation: Vaccination began 4-6 weeks after radiotherapy alone, or alongside temozolomide cycles in the chemotherapy-containing groups. The week-35 safety follow-up was designated visit V12, and the week-47 end of study was designated visit V13. The roughly 35 treated patients were 62.5% male and around 40% female, with a mean age of around 40 years. Before enrollment, most patients had been given radiochemotherapy with temozolomide as standard therapy, while the rest had received either radiotherapy alone or temozolomide alone. For exploratory analyses, approximately 25 treated patients had longitudinal TCRB deep sequencing done wherever samples were available. Peripheral blood was collected at six visits: V03 (baseline), V05, V07, V10, V12 and V13. Points the paper makes about the study in general: Immune responses induced by the vaccine were seen in approximately 93% of patients across multiple MHC alleles. Pseudoprogression appeared unrelated to alterations in the top peripheral T cell clonotypes detected by TCRB sequencing. Selection of PBMC samples for TCRB deep sequencing was based on availability. It was noted by the authors that analyses of patient blood samples could not be reproduced owing to sample limitations.

This specimen's time point label, per the study, means: week 35, safety follow-up. Each vaccine dose was 300 ug of a 20-mer mutant IDH1 peptide in Montanide, given subcutaneously with topical imiquimod. Patients were given eight vaccinations, in weeks 1, 3, 5, 7, 11, 15, 19 and 23, which matched visits V03 through V10. Newly diagnosed WHO grade 3 or 4 IDH1-mutant astrocytomas showing loss of nuclear ATRX were present in the donors. The samples were drawn from NOA16, a multicentre, single-arm, open-label phase I trial in Germany that tested a mutant IDH1 peptide vaccine in humans for the first time. Genomic DNA for TCRB sequencing was extracted from EDTA blood using the DNeasy Blood and Tissue Kit. Library construction relied on the immunoSEQ multiplex PCR assay. Rearranged TCR beta chain sequences were amplified with the hsTCRB Kit following the manufacturer's protocol. An Illumina MiSeq was used to sequence the TCRB libraries. The authors' pipeline ran thus. The kit vendor's proprietary platform handled demultiplexing, trimming and gene mapping. The source is immuneACCESS, and TCRdb retained only in-frame sequences with V and J called. Part of the clones is not carried over; for the studies checked, unresolved V genes explain less than half of this, and the remainder is unexplained. Clonal size and the V and J genes are those of that table, whereas D and trimming came from the DNA. This sample comprises nearly 55,000 clones, around 84% of them detected only once. Approximately 4% of the sample belongs to the ten largest clones.

As concerns this clone: Its antigen remains undetermined. Base qualities are not provided; no much larger clone lies one nucleotide away.

The germline V gene gives CDR1 as MNHEY and CDR2 as SVGAGI. Trimming removed 6 bases from V and 6 bases from J, leaving 12 bases between the germline ends. From cysteine to phenylalanine, the CDR3 is 13 amino acids long. The kept DNA is CDR3 alone, 39 bases in frame from the first base. This specimen was PBMCs, taken from a glioma patient whose treatment included an IDH1 peptide vaccine. The sequence was obtained from a woman aged 18-29 years with glioma. This chain joins TRBV6-5 to TRBJ2-4, and possibly TRBD2, on 5 matching bases. The CDR3 reads CASRSGDGNIQYF. The sequenced DNA is TGTGCCAGCAGGTCCGGGGATGGAAACATTCAGTACTTC.